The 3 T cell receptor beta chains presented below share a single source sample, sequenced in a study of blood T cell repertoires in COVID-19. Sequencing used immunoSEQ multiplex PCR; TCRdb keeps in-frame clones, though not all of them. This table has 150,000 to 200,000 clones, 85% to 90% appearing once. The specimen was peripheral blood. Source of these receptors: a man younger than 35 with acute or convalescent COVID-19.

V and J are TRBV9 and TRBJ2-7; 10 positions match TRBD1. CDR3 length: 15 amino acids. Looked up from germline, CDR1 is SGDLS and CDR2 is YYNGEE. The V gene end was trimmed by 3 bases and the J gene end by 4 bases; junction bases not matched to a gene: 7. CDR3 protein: CASSEYRDRGYEQYF. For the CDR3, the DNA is TGTGCCAGCAGCGAATACCGGGACAGGGGATACGAGCAGTACTTC.

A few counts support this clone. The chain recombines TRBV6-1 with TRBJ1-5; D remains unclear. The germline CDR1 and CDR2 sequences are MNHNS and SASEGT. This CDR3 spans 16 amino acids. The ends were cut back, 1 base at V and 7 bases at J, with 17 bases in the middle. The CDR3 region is CASSEGLRARSQPQHF. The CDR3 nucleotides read TGTGCCAGCAGTGAAGGGTTGAGGGCCCGATCCCAGCCCCAGCATTTT.

The CDR3, as DNA: TGTGCCAGCAAAACCGGGATCTCGGGAGGCTACACCTTC. It specifies CASKTGISGGYTF. The chain is built from TRBV9 and TRBJ1-2, with D unresolved. V was clipped by 6 bases and J by 8 bases, with 17 bases between them. From germline, CDR1 is SGDLS and CDR2 YYNGEE. CDR3 length equals 13 residues.